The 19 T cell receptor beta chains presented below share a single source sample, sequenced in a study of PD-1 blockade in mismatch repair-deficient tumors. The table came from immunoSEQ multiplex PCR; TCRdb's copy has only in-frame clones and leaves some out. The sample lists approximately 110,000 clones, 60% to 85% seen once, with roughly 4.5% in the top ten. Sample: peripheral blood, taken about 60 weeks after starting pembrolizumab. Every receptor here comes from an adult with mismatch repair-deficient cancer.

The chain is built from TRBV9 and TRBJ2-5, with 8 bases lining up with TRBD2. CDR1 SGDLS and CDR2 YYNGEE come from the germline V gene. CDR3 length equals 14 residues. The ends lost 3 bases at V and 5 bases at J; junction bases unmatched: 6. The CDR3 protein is CASSDRTSHETQYF. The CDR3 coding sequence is TGTGCCAGCAGCGACAGGACTAGCCACGAGACCCAGTACTTC.

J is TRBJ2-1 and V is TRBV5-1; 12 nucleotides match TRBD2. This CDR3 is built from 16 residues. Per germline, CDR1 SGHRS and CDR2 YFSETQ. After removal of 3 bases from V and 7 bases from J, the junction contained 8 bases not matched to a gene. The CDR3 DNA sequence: TGCGCCAGCAGCTCGTTACTAGCGGGAGGCACGAATGAGCAGTTCTTC. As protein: CASSSLLAGGTNEQFF.

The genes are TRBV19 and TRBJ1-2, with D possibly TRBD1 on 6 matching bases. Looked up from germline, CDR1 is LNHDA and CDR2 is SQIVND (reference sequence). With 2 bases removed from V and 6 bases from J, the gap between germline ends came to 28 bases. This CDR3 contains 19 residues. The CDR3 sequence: CASSIPVRRGGQRINGYTF. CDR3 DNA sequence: TGTGCCAGTAGTATACCCGTCCGCCGGGGTGGACAGCGTATCAATGGCTACACCTTC.

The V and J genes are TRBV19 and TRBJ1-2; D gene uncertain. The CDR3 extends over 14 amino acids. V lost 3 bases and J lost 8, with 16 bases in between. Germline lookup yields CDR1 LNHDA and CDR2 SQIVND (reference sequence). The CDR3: CASSIWQSGIGYTF. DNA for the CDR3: TGTGCCAGTAGTATTTGGCAGTCGGGGATCGGCTACACCTTC.

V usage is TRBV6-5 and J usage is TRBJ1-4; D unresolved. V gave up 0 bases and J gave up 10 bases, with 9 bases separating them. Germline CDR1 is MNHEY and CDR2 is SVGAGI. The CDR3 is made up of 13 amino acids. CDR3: CASSYSDSGKLFF. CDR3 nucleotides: TGTGCCAGCAGTTACTCGGATTCAGGAAAACTGTTTTTT.

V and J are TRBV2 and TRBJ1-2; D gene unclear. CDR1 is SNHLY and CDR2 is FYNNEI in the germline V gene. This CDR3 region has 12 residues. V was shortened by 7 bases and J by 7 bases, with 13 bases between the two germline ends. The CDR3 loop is CASILRFPGYTF. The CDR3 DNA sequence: TGTGCCAGCATTTTAAGGTTTCCTGGCTACACCTTC.

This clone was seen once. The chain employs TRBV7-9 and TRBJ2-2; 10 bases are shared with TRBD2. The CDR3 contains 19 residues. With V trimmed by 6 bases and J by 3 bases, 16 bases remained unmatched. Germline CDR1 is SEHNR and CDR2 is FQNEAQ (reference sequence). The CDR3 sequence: CASRPFLIAGGKHTGELFF. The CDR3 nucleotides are TGTGCCAGCAGGCCATTCCTCATAGCGGGAGGAAAGCACACCGGGGAGCTGTTTTTT.

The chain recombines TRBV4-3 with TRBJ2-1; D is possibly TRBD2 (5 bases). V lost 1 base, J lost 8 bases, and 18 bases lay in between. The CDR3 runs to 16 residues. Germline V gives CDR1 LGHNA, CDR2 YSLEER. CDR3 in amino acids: CASSQVHRASIHEQFF. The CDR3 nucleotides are TGCGCCAGCAGCCAAGTTCATAGGGCTAGCATCCATGAGCAGTTCTTC.

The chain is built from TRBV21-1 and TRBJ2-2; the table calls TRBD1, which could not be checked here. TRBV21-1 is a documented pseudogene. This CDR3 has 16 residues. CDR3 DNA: TGTGCCAGCAGCAAAGCAGGGCAGGGGGTAGCCGGGGAGCTGTTTTTT. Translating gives CASSKAGQGVAGELFF.

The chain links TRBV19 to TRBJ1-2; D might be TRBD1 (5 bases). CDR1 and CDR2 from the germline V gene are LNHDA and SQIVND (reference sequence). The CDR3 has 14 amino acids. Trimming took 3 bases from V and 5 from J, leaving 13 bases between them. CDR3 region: CASSIPAGLYGYTF. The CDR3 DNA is TGTGCCAGTAGTATTCCAGCGGGGCTTTATGGCTACACCTTC.

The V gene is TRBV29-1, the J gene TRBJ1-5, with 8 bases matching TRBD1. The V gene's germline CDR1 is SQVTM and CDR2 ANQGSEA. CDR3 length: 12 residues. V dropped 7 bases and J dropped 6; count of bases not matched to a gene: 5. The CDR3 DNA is TGCAGCGCCCAGGGGGCCGGTCAGCCCCAGCATTTT. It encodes CSAQGAGQPQHF.

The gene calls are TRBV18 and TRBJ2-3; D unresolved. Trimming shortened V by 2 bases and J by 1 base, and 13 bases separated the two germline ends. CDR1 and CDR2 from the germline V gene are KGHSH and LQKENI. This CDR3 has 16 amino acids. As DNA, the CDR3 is TGTGCCAGCTCACCAGAAGCATTAGGAGGCACAGATACGCAGTATTTT. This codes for CASSPEALGGTDTQYF.

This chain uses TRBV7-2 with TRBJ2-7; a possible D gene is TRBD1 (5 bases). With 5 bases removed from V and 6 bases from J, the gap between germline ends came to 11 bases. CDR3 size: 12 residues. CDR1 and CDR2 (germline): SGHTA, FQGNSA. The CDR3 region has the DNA TGTGCCAGCAGCCTCAGGGCTGGCGAGCAGTACTTC. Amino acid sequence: CASSLRAGEQYF. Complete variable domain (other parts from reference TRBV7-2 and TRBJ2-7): GAGVSQSPSNKVTEKGKDVELRCDPISGHTALYWYRQSLGQGLEFLIYFQGNSAPDKSGLPSDRFSAERTGGSVSTLTIQRTQQEDSAVYLCASSLRAGEQYFGPGTRLTVT.

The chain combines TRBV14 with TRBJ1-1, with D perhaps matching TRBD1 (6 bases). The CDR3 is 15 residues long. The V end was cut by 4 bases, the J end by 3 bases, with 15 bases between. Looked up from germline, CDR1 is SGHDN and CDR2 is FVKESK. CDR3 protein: CASSLQGVGYTEAFF. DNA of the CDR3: TGTGCCAGCAGCCTACAGGGTGTGGGGTACACTGAAGCTTTCTTT.

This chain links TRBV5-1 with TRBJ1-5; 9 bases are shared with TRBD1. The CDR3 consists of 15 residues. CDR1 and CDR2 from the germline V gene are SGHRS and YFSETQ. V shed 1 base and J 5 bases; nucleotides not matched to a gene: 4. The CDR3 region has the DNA TGCGCCAGCAGCTTGACCGGGACAGGGTATCAGCCCCAGCATTTT. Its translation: CASSLTGTGYQPQHF.

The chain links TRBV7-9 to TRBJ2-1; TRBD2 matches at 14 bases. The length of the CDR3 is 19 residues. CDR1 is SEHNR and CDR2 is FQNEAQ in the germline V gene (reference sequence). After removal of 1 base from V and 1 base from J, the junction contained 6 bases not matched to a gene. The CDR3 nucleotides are TGTGCCAGCAGCTTAGAAAGACTAGCGGGAGGGGGGTCCTACAATGAGCAGTTCTTC. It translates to CASSLERLAGGGSYNEQFF.

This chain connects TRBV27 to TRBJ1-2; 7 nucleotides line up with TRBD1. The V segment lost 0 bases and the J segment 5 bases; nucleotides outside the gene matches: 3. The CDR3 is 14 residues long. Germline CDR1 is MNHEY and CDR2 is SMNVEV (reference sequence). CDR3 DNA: TGTGCCAGCAGTTTATCCGGGACAGAATATGGCTACACCTTC. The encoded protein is CASSLSGTEYGYTF.

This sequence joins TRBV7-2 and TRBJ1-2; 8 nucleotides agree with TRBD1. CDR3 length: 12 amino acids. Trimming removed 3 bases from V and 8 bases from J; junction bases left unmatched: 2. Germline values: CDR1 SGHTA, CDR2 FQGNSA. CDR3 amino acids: CASSFRGHGYTF. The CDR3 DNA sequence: TGTGCCAGCAGCTTCAGGGGGCACGGCTACACCTTC.

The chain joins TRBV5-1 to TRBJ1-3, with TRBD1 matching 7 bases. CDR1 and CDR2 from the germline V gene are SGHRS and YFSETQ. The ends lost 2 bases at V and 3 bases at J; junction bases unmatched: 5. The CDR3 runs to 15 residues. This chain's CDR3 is CASSFSGGYGNTIYF. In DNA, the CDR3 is TGCGCCAGCAGCTTCTCAGGGGGTTATGGAAACACCATATATTTT.